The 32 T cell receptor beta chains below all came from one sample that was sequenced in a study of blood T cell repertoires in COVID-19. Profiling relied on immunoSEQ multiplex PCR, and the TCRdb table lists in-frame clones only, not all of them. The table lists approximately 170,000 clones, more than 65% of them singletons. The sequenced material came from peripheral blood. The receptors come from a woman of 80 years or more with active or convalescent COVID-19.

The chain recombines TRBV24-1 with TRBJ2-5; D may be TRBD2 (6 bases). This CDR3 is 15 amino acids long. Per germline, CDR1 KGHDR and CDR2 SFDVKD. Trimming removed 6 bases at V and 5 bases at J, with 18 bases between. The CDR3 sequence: CATSPGGAPKETQYF. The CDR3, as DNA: TGTGCCACCAGTCCAGGAGGGGCCCCGAAGGAGACCCAGTACTTC.

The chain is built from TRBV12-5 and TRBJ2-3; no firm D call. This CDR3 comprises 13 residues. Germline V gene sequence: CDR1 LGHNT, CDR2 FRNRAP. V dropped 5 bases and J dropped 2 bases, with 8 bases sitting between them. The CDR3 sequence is CASGTTYTDTQYF. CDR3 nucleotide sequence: TGTGCTAGTGGTACCACATACACAGATACGCAGTATTTT. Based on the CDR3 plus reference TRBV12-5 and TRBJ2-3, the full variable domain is DARVTQTPRHKVTEMGQEVTMRCQPILGHNTVFWYRQTMMQGLELLAYFRNRAPLDDSGMPKDRFSAEMPDATLATLKIQPSEPRDSAVYFCASGTTYTDTQYFGPGTRLTVL.

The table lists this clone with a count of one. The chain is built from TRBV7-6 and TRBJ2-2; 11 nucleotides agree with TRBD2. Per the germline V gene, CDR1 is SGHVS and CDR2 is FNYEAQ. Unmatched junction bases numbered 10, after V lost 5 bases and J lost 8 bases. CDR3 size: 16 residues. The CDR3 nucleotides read TGTGCCAGCAGCAGCTCCACTAGCGGGAGCAGAGGGGAGCTGTTTTTT. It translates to CASSSSTSGSRGELFF.

This CDR3 reads CASSVLADTGELFF. CDR3 sequence (DNA): TGTGCCAGCAGCGTACTAGCGGACACCGGGGAGCTGTTTTTT. The V and J genes are TRBV9 and TRBJ2-2, with 7 bases fitting TRBD2. In germline, CDR1 is SGDLS, CDR2 YYNGEE. The CDR3 runs to 14 residues. V was pared by 1 base and J by 3 bases, with 0 bases of the junction left unmatched. Filled out from reference TRBV9 and TRBJ2-2, the complete variable domain reads DSGVTQTPKHLITATGQRVTLRCSPRSGDLSVYWYQQSLDQGLQFLIQYYNGEERAKGNILERFSAQQFPDLHSELNLSSLELGDSALYFCASSVLADTGELFFGEGSRLTVL.

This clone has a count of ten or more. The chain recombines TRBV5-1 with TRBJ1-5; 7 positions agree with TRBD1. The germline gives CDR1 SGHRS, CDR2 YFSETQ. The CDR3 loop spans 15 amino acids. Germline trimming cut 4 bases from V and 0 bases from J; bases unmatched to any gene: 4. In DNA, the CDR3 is TGCGCCAGCAGCCCGGGACAGCATAGCAATCAGCCCCAGCATTTT. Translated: CASSPGQHSNQPQHF.

CDR3 bases: TGTGCCAGCAGCTTAAGGCGGGAAATCCCCTACGAGCAGTACTTC. Translated: CASSLRREIPYEQYF. The chain joins TRBV7-2 to TRBJ2-7; D is possibly TRBD2 (6 bases). The CDR3 loop spans 15 amino acids. Trimming left V 2 bases short and J 2 bases short, with 13 bases between. Per germline, CDR1 SGHTA and CDR2 FQGNSA.

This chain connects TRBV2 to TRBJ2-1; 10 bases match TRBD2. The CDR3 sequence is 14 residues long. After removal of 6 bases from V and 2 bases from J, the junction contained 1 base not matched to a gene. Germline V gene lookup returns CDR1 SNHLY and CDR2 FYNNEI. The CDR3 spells CASRGTSAYNEQFF. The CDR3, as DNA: TGTGCCAGCAGGGGGACTAGCGCCTACAATGAGCAGTTCTTC.

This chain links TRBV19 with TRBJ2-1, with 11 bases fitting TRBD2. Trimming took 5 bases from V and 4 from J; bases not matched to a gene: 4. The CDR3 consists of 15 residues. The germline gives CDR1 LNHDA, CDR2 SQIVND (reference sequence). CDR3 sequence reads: CASSLGLAGYNEQFF. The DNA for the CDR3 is TGTGCCAGTAGTTTAGGACTAGCGGGTTACAATGAGCAGTTCTTC.

The DNA for the CDR3 is TGCGCCAGCAGCTACAGGGAAGTGGGGTACACTGAAGCTTTCTTT. Residues: CASSYREVGYTEAFF. The chain links TRBV5-1 to TRBJ1-1, with a possible D match to TRBD1 (6 bases). CDR3 length: 15 amino acids. Germline-derived CDR1 and CDR2 are SGHRS and YFSETQ. V was shortened by 3 bases and J by 3 bases, with 15 bases between the two germline ends.

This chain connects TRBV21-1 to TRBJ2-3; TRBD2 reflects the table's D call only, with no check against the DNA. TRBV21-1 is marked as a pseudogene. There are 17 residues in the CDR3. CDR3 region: CASRKARPAEHTDTQYF. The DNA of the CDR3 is TGTGCCAGCAGGAAGGCCCGTCCAGCGGAACACACAGATACGCAGTATTTT.

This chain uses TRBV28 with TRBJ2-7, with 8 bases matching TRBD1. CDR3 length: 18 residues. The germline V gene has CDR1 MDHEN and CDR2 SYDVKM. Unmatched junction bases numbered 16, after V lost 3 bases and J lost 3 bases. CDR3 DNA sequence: TGTGCCAGCAGTTTTTTGGGCCCCGCTGGACAGGGATACTACGAGCAGTACTTC. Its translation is CASSFLGPAGQGYYEQYF. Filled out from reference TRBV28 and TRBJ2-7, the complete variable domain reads DVKVTQSSRYLVKRTGEKVFLECVQDMDHENMFWYRQDPGLGLRLIYFSYDVKMKEKGDIPEGYSVSREKKERFSLILESASTNQTSMYLCASSFLGPAGQGYYEQYFGPGTRLTVT.

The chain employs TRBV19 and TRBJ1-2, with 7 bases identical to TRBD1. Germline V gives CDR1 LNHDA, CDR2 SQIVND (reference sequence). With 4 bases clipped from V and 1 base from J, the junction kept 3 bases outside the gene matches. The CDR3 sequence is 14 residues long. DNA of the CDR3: TGTGCCAGTAGTAGGCGGGACAGTAACTATGGCTACACCTTC. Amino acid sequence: CASSRRDSNYGYTF.

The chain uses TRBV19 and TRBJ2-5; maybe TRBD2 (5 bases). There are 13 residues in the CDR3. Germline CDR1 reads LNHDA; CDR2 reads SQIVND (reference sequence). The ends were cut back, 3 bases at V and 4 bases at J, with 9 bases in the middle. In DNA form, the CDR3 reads TGTGCCAGTAGTATCCGGACTGGAGAGACCCAGTACTTC. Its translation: CASSIRTGETQYF.

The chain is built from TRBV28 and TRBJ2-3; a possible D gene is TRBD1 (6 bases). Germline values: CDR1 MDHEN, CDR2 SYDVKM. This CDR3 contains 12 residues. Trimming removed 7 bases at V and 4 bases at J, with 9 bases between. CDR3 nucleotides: TGTGCCAGCAATGACAGGTCAGATACGCAGTATTTT. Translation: CASNDRSDTQYF.

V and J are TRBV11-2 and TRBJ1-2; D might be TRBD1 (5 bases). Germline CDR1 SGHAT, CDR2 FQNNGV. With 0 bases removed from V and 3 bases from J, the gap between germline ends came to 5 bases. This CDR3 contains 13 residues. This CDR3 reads CASSLEQDYGYTF. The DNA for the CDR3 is TGTGCCAGCAGCTTAGAACAGGACTATGGCTACACCTTC.

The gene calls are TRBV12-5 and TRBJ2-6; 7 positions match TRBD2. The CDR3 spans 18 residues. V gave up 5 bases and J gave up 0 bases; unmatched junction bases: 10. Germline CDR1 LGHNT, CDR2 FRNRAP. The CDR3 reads CASGPTAGRNSGANVLTF. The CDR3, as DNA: TGTGCTAGTGGTCCCACCGCCGGGAGGAACTCTGGGGCCAACGTCCTGACTTTC.

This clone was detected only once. For the CDR3, the DNA is TGCGCCAGCAGCCCCCCTAGCGGCACAGATACGCAGTATTTT. Amino acids: CASSPPSGTDTQYF. The chain employs TRBV5-1 and TRBJ2-3; a possible D gene is TRBD2 (6 bases). Germline V gene sequence: CDR1 SGHRS, CDR2 YFSETQ. This CDR3 contains 14 residues. Trimming removed 4 bases from V and 1 base from J, with 10 bases in between. The full variable domain, rest sourced from reference TRBV5-1 and TRBJ2-3, is KAGVTQTPRYLIKTRGQQVTLSCSPISGHRSVSWYQQTPGQGLQFLFEYFSETQRNKGNFPGRFSGRQFSNSRSEMNVSTLELGDSALYLCASSPPSGTDTQYFGPGTRLTVL.

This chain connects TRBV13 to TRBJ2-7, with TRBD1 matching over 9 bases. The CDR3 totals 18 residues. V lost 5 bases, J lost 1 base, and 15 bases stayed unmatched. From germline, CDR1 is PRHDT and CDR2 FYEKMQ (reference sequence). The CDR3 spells CASSAGTGRPGGSYEQYF. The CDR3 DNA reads TGTGCCAGCAGCGCCGGGACAGGGCGGCCGGGGGGATCCTACGAGCAGTACTTC.

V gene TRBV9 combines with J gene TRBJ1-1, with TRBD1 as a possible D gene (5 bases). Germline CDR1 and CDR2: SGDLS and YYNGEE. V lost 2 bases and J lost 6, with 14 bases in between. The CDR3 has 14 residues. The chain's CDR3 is CASSVHNGAAEAFF. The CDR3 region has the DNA TGTGCCAGCAGCGTCCACAATGGGGCTGCTGAAGCTTTCTTT.

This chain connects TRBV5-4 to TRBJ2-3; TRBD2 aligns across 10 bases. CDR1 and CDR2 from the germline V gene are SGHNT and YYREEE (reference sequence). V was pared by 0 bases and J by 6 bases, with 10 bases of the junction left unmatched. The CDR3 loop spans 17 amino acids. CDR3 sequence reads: CASSLGPAGGPGDTQYF. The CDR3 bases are TGTGCCAGCAGCTTGGGACCAGCGGGAGGGCCAGGGGATACGCAGTATTTT.

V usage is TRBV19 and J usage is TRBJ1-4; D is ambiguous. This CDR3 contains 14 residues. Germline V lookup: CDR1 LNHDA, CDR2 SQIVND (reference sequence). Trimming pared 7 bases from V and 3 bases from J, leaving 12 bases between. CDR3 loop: CASNIAGANEKLFF. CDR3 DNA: TGTGCCAGTAATATCGCGGGTGCTAATGAAAAACTGTTTTTT.

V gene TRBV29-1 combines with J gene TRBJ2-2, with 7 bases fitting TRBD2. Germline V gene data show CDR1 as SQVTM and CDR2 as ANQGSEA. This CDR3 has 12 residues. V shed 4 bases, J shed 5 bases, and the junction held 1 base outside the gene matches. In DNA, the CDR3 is TGCAGCGTTGGGGAGGGAACCGGGGAGCTGTTTTTT. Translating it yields CSVGEGTGELFF.

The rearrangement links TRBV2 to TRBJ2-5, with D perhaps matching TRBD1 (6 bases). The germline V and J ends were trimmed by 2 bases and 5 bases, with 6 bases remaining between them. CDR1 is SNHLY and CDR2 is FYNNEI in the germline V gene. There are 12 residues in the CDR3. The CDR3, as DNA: TGTGCCAGCAGTGAAACAGGGGAGACCCAGTACTTC. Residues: CASSETGETQYF.

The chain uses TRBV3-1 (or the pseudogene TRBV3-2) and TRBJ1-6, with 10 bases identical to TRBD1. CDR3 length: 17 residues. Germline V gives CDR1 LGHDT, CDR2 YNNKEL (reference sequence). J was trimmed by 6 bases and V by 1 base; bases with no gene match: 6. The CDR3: CASSQGTGGGINSPLHF. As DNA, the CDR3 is TGTGCCAGCAGCCAAGGGACAGGGGGGGGGATTAATTCACCCCTCCACTTT.

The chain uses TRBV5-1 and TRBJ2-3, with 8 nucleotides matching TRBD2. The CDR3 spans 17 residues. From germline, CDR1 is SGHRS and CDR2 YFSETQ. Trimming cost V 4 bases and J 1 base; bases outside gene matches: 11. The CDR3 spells CASSPPTSAPRTDTQYF. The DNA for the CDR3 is TGCGCCAGCAGCCCCCCGACTAGCGCCCCCCGCACAGATACGCAGTATTTT.

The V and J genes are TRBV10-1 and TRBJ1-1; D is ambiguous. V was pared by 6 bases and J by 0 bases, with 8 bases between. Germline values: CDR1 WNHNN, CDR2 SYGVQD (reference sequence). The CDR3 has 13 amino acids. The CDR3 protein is CASSPGMNTEAFF. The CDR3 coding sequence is TGCGCCAGCAGCCCGGGGATGAACACTGAAGCTTTCTTT.

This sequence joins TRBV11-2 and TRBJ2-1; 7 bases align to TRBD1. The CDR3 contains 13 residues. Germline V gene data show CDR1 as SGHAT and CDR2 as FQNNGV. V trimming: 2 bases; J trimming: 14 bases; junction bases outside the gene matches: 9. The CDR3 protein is CASSLMPGQVEFF. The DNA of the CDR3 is TGTGCCAGCAGCTTAATGCCTGGACAGGTGGAGTTCTTC.

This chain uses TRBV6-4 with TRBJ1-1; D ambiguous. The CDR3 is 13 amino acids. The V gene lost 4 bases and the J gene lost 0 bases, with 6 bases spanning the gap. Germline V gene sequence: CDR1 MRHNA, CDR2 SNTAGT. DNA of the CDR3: TGTGCCAGCAGTGCTGAGATGAACACTGAAGCTTTCTTT. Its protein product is CASSAEMNTEAFF.

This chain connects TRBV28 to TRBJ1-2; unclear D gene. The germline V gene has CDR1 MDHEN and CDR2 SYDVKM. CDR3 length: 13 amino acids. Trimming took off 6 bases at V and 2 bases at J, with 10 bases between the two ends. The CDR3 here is CASRVAGNYGYTF. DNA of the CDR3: TGTGCCAGCAGGGTGGCGGGGAACTATGGCTACACCTTC.

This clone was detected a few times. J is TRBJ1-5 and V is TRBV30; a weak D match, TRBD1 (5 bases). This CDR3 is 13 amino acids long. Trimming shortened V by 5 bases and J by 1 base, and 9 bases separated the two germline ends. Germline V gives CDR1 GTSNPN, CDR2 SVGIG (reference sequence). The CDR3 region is CAWGRVSNQPQHF. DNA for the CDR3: TGTGCCTGGGGCAGGGTCAGCAATCAGCCCCAGCATTTT.

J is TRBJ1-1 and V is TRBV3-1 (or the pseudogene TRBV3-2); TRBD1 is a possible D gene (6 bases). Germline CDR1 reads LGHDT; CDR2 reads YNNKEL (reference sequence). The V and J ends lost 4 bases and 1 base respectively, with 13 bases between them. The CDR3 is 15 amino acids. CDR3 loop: CASSPSGRGNTEAFF. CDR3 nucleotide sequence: TGTGCCAGCAGCCCGAGCGGCAGGGGGAACACTGAAGCTTTCTTT.

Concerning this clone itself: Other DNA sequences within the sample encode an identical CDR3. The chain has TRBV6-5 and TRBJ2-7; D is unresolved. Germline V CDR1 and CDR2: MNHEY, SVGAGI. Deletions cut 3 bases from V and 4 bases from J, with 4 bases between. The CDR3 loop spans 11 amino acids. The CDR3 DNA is TGTGCCAGCAGTTATCGTTACGAGCAGTACTTC. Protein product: CASSYRYEQYF.